The entry that follows covers one T cell receptor beta chain sequence. Original methodology: Nucleated cell number was recorded as an estimate derived from reference gene primer amplification. Only in-frame clones appear in the TCRdb table, and some are missing; sequencing was by immunoSEQ multiplex PCR. Clone size and the V and J calls come from that table; the DNA yielded D and trimming. The sample holds about 20,000 clones; more than 80% are singletons and the top ten take about 4%. This entry belongs to a study of blood T cell repertoires in COVID-19. Study details: Material from acute and convalescent COVID-19 was sourced from the United States, Italy and Spain. PBMCs, B-cell-depleted T cells, or T cells were the source of the cDNA or gDNA that made up the material.

The sample taken for sequencing was peripheral blood. This sequence was found in a human donor in a cohort sampled during active COVID-19.

CDR3 region: CASTGDRSTDTQYF. The CDR3 DNA is TGTGCCAGCACCGGGGACAGAAGCACAGATACGCAGTATTTT. The J gene is TRBJ2-3, the V gene TRBV7-9, with 7 bases matching TRBD1. The germline V gene has CDR1 SEHNR and CDR2 FQNEAQ (reference sequence). V shed 7 bases, J shed 0 bases, and the junction held 4 bases outside the gene matches. CDR3 size: 14 residues. Together with reference TRBV7-9 and TRBJ2-3, the CDR3 gives the full variable domain: DTGVSQNPRHKITKRGQNVTFRCDPISEHNRLYWYRQTLGQGPEFLTYFQNEAQLEKSRLLSDRFSAERPKGSFSTLEIQRTEQGDSAMYLCASTGDRSTDTQYFGPGTRLTVL.